This T cell receptor beta chain stems from a study of blood T cell repertoires in COVID-19. This CDR3 comprises 16 residues. V gave up 6 bases and J gave up 3 bases; unmatched junction bases: 9. Germline CDR1 reads MDHEN; CDR2 reads SYDVKM. The assay was immunoSEQ multiplex PCR, and TCRdb's table has in-frame clones only and misses some. Here the sample spans approximately 210,000 clones, 84% being singletons. The sample taken for sequencing was peripheral blood. The clonotype was recovered from a man aged 25 to 40 with active or convalescent COVID-19. This chain connects TRBV28 to TRBJ1-5, with 9 bases identical to TRBD1. The CDR3 DNA sequence: TGTGCCAGCAGCCCTCGGACAGGGGCCTCCAATCAGCCCCAGCATTTT. Amino acids: CASSPRTGASNQPQHF.